Listed here is a single T cell receptor (beta chain). Its antigen is as yet unknown. This sample is part of a study of blood T cells in healthy people across ages. Germline trimming cut 4 bases from V and 4 bases from J; bases unmatched to any gene: 5. Germline values: CDR1 LGHNA, CDR2 YSLEER. The CDR3 spans 15 residues. Notes on the study in general: Older age went with lower TCR beta diversity per million T cells, in a roughly linear way. Researchers report that TCR beta diversity correlated strongly with naive T cell percentage. Whereas aged donors had fewer naive CD4+ cells, long-lived donors had more of them and higher diversity.

PCR was performed a second time for about 7 to 11 cycles using a sample-barcoded 5' primer and a J-beta primer mix. Each of the samples gave a minimum of 2.5 million paired-end reads that contained CDR3. TCRdb re-derived calls from the 5' RACE reads in MiXCR, one entry per CDR3 protein. The data contain approximately 1,700,000 distinct CDR3 sequences, 30% to 40% of them singletons. The sample was blood. This chain connects TRBV4-3 to TRBJ2-1; 9 bases map to TRBD1. The receptor's source is a human donor in good health. The CDR3 spells CASSPGQGHYNEQFF. The CDR3 DNA follows: TGCGCCAGCAGCCCCGGACAGGGGCATTACAATGAGCAGTTCTTC.